This entry lists 14 T cell receptor beta chains sequenced from one sample in a study of T cells after yellow fever vaccination. One entry per CDR3 protein results from TCRdb running MiXCR on the 5' RACE reads. In the table there are roughly 120,000 distinct CDR3 sequences, roughly 8.9% of which are singletons. Material: CD8+ T cells sorted from PBMCs, obtained 45 days after the yellow fever booster vaccination. The receptors originated from a man between 25 and 39 years old who received the YFV17D yellow fever vaccine.

This clonotype appeared many times. The gene calls are TRBV6-5 and TRBJ2-2, with D tentatively TRBD2 (7 bases). The CDR3 has 15 residues. The germline V gene encodes CDR1 MNHEY and CDR2 SVGAGI. Trimming took off 6 bases at V and 5 bases at J, with 16 bases between the two ends. CDR3 DNA: TGTGCCAGCAGCCTAGGGGGGGAGGTTACCGGGGAGCTGTTTTTT. It specifies CASSLGGEVTGELFF.

The table lists this clonotype with many counts. The chain has TRBV29-1 and TRBJ1-1; TRBD1 might be the D (5 bases). Germline-derived CDR1 and CDR2 are SQVTM and ANQGSEA. The CDR3 has 15 residues. V lost 3 bases, J lost 0 bases, and 14 bases lay in between. CDR3 sequence: CSVEFVGRLNTEAFF. The CDR3 coding sequence is TGCAGCGTTGAGTTTGTGGGACGGTTGAACACTGAAGCTTTCTTT.

The chain has TRBV14 and TRBJ1-5; 7 nucleotides line up with TRBD1. J was trimmed by 6 bases and V by 3 bases; bases with no gene match: 2. The CDR3 has 13 amino acids. The V gene's germline CDR1 is SGHDN and CDR2 FVKESK. This CDR3 is CASSQWTGQPQHF. The CDR3 DNA is TGTGCCAGCAGCCAGTGGACAGGTCAGCCCCAGCATTTT.

This clonotype was found a few times. V usage is TRBV5-1 and J usage is TRBJ2-5; D may be TRBD1 (6 bases). The CDR3 contains 10 residues. Trimming took off 0 bases at V and 13 bases at J, with 7 bases between the two ends. Germline V gene sequence: CDR1 SGHRS, CDR2 YFSETQ. The CDR3 bases are TGCGCCAGCAGCTTGGACAGGGCGTACTTC. Its protein is CASSLDRAYF.

This clonotype was recorded at least ten times. The rearrangement uses TRBV6-2 or TRBV6-3 and TRBJ2-7; D call uncertain. The CDR3 totals 12 residues. Trimming took off 1 base at V and 6 bases at J, with 7 bases between the two ends. Germline CDR1 reads MNHEY; CDR2 reads SVGEGT. This chain's CDR3 is CASSYYTGEQYF. The DNA of the CDR3 is TGTGCCAGCAGTTACTATACGGGCGAGCAGTACTTC.

This clonotype was detected many times. The chain couples TRBV5-1 to TRBJ2-1, with D uncertain. Germline CDR1 is SGHRS and CDR2 is YFSETQ. Trimming took 1 base from V and 2 from J, leaving 10 bases between them. The CDR3 covers 15 residues. DNA of the CDR3: TGCGCCAGCAGCTTGTCGCTCAACCCCTACAATGAGCAGTTCTTC. This codes for CASSLSLNPYNEQFF.

The table lists this clonotype with many counts. The CDR3 reads CASSPPGFAYEQYF. The CDR3 DNA follows: TGTGCCAGCTCACCACCAGGCTTCGCCTACGAGCAGTACTTC. This sequence joins TRBV18 and TRBJ2-7; D gene unclear. The V and J ends lost 0 bases and 2 bases respectively, with 8 bases between them. Looked up from germline, CDR1 is KGHSH and CDR2 is LQKENI. The CDR3 has 14 amino acids. Using reference TRBV18 and TRBJ2-7 for the parts outside the CDR3, the full variable domain is NAGVMQNPRHLVRRRGQEARLRCSPMKGHSHVYWYRQLPEEGLKFMVYLQKENIIDESGMPKERFSAEFPKEGPSILRIQQVVRGDSAAYFCASSPPGFAYEQYFGPGTRLTVT.

This clonotype was observed at least ten times. CDR3 nucleotides: TGCGCCAGCAGCCAAGGCGGGAGTTGGAATGAGCAGTTCTTC. It encodes CASSQGGSWNEQFF. V usage is TRBV4-3 and J usage is TRBJ2-1, with 7 bases aligning to TRBD2. Germline V CDR1 and CDR2: LGHNA, YSLEER. This CDR3 has 14 residues. V was clipped by 1 base and J by 7 bases; unmatched bases: 4.

A remark on this clonotype: Being one base from a much bigger clone, this may be a read error. The CDR3 DNA sequence: TGTGCCATCTCGTTGCGGGTCTACGAGCAGTACTTC. Translated, it gives CAISLRVYEQYF. This sequence joins TRBV9 and TRBJ2-7, with D perhaps matching TRBD2 (5 bases). The CDR3 contains 12 residues. Germline CDR1 and CDR2: SGDLS and YYNGEE. Trimming took off 9 bases at V and 3 bases at J, with 13 bases between the two ends.

This clonotype was seen at least ten times. The chain couples TRBV29-1 to TRBJ2-1; 11 nucleotides align to TRBD2. CDR3 length: 15 amino acids. With V trimmed by 5 bases and J by 9 bases, 12 bases remained unmatched. Germline V gene sequence: CDR1 SQVTM, CDR2 ANQGSEA. The CDR3 sequence: CSVKLAGGLGGEQFF. CDR3 sequence (DNA): TGCAGCGTTAAGCTAGCGGGAGGACTGGGGGGTGAGCAGTTCTTC.

The CDR3 loop is CASQPGGLHLYEQFF. CDR3 DNA: TGTGCCAGTCAACCGGGAGGGCTTCATCTGTATGAGCAGTTCTTC. The chain combines TRBV19 with TRBJ2-1, with 8 bases that match TRBD2. CDR3 length: 15 amino acids. The ends lost 8 bases at V and 8 bases at J; junction bases unmatched: 14. Germline CDR1 reads LNHDA; CDR2 reads SQIVND (reference sequence).

This clonotype was counted a few times. V and J are TRBV6-2 or TRBV6-3 and TRBJ2-7, with 10 positions matching TRBD2. CDR1 MNHEY and CDR2 SVGEGT come from the germline V gene. The CDR3 contains 15 residues. V shed 5 bases, J shed 5 bases, and the junction held 9 bases outside the gene matches. CDR3 coding DNA: TGTGCCAGCAGTCTCCCCACTAGCGGGATACACGAGCAGTACTTC. Residues: CASSLPTSGIHEQYF.

This clonotype was seen only a few times. The chain links TRBV20-1 to TRBJ2-1, with 8 positions matching TRBD2. This CDR3 spans 16 amino acids. After removal of 0 bases from V and 8 bases from J, the junction contained 12 bases not matched to a gene. The germline V gene encodes CDR1 DFQATT and CDR2 SNEGSKA (reference sequence). This CDR3 is CSARDGNSGVGDEQFF. The CDR3 DNA is TGCAGTGCTAGAGATGGTAATAGCGGGGTGGGCGATGAGCAGTTCTTC.

This clonotype was seen ten or more times. This sequence joins TRBV12-3 or TRBV12-4 and TRBJ2-7; D is unresolved. This CDR3 is 13 amino acids long. Trimming pared 1 base from V and 3 bases from J, leaving 7 bases between. CDR3 sequence (DNA): TGTGCCAGCAGTTTAGTCGAAAACTACGAGCAGTACTTC. Amino acid sequence: CASSLVENYEQYF.